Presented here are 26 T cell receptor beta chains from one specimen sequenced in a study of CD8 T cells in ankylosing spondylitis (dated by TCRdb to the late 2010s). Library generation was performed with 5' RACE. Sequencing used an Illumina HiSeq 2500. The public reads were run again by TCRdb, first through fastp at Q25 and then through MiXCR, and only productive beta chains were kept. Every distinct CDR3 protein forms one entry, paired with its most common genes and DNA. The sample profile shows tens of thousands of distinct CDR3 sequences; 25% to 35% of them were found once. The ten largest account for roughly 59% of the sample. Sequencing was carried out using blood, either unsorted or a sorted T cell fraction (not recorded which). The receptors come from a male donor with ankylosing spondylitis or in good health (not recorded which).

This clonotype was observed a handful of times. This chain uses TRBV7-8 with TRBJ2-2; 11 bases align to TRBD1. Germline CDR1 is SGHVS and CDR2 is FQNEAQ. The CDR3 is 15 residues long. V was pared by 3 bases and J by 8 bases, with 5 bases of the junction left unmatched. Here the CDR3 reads CASSLDRGLRGELFF. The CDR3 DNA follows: TGTGCCAGCAGCTTGGACAGGGGGCTACGTGGGGAGCTGTTTTTT.

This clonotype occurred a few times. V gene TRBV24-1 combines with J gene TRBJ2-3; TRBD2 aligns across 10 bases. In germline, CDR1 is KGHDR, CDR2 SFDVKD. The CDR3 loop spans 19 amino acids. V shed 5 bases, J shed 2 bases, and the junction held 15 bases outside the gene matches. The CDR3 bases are TGTGCCACCAGTGGACCGACTACGACTAGCGGGTCAGACACAGATACGCAGTATTTT. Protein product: CATSGPTTTSGSDTDTQYF.

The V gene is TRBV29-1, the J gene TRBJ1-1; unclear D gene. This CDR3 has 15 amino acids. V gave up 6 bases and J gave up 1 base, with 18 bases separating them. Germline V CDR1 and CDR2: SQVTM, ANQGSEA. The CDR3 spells CSVLEPTTRNTEAFF. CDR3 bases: TGCAGCGTCCTAGAACCGACAACTCGGAACACTGAAGCTTTCTTT.

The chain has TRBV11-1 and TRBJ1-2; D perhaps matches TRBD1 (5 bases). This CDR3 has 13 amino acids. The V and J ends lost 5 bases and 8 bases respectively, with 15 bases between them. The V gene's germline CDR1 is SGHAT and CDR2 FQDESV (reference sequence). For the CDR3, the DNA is TGTGCCAGCAGCCCGAGGGGCCTCCAGGGCTACACCTTC. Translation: CASSPRGLQGYTF.

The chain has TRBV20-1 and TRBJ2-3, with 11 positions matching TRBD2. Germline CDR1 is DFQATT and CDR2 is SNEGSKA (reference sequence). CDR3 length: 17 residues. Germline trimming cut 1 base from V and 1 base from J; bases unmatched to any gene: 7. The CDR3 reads CSARGLAGYWGTDTQYF. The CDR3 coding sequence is TGCAGTGCTAGAGGACTAGCGGGATATTGGGGCACAGATACGCAGTATTTT.

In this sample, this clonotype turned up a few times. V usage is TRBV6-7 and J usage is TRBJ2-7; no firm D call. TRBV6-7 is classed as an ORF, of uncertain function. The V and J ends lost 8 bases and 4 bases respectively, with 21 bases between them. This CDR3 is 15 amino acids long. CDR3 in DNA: TGTGCCAGCGCCCCCCCGGCCACATCAAATTACGAGCAGTACGTC. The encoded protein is CASAPPATSNYEQYV.

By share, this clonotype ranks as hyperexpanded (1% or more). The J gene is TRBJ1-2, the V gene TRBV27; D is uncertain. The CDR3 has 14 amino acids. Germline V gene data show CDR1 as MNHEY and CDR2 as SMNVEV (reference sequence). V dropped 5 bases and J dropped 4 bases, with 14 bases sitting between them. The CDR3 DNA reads TGTGCCAGCAGTGATCTCGGCGGTCCCTATGGCTACACCTTC. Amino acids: CASSDLGGPYGYTF.

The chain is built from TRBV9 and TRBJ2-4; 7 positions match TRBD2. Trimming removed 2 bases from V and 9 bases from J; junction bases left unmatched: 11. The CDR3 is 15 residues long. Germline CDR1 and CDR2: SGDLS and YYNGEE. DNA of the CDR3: TGTGCCAGCAGCGTCCAACGGGGACCGGGGGGCATTCAGTACTTC. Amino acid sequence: CASSVQRGPGGIQYF. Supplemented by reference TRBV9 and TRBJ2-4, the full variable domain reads DSGVTQTPKHLITATGQRVTLRCSPRSGDLSVYWYQQSLDQGLQFLIQYYNGEERAKGNILERFSAQQFPDLHSELNLSSLELGDSALYFCASSVQRGPGGIQYFGAGTRLSVL.

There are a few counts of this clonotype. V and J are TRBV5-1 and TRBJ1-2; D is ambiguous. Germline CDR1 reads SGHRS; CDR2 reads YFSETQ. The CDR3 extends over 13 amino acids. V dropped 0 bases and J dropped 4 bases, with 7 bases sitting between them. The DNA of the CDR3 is TGCGCCAGCAGCTTGGAAGGGTTCTATGGCTACACCTTC. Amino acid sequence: CASSLEGFYGYTF.

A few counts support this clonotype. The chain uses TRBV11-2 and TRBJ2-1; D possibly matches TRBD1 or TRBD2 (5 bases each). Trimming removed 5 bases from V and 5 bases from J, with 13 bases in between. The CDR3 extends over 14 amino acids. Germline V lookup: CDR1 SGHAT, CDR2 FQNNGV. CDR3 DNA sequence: TGTGCCAGCAGCCGGGACGGAAGCAACAATGAGCAGTTCTTC. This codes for CASSRDGSNNEQFF.

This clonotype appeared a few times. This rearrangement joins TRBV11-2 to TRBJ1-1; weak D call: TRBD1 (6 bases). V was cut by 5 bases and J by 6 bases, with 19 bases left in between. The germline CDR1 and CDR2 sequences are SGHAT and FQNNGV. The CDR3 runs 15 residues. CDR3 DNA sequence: TGTGCCAGCAGCACCGCCCCGGGACAAGTGGCTGAAGCTTTCTTT. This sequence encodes CASSTAPGQVAEAFF.

The CDR3 DNA sequence: TGTGCCAGCAGCCCTAGGGCGATTTCCTACGAGCAGTACTTC. Translating it yields CASSPRAISYEQYF. This chain uses TRBV9 with TRBJ2-7; no definite D call. This CDR3 contains 14 residues. Trimming pared 4 bases from V and 1 base from J, leaving 12 bases between. Germline V CDR1 and CDR2: SGDLS, YYNGEE. The whole variable domain, remainder taken from reference TRBV9 and TRBJ2-7, is DSGVTQTPKHLITATGQRVTLRCSPRSGDLSVYWYQQSLDQGLQFLIQYYNGEERAKGNILERFSAQQFPDLHSELNLSSLELGDSALYFCASSPRAISYEQYFGPGTRLTVT.

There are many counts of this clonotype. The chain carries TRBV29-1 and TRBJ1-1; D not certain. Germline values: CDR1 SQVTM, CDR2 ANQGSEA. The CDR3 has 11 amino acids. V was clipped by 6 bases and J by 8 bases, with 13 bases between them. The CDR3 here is CSVAPFSEAFF. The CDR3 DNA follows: TGCAGCGTCGCCCCCTTTTCCGAAGCTTTCTTT. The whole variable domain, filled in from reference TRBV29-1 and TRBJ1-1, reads SAVISQKPSRDICQRGTSLTIQCQVDSQVTMMFWYRQQPGQSLTLIATANQGSEATYESGFVIDKFPISRPNLTFSTLTVSNMSPEDSSIYLCSVAPFSEAFFGQGTRLTVV.

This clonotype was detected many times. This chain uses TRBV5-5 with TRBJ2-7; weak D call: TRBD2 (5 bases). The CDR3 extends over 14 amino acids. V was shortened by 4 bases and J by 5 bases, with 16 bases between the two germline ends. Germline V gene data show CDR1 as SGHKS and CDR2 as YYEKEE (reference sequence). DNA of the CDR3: TGTGCCAGCAGCCGACCGAGGGAGCCTAACGAGCAGTACTTC. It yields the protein CASSRPREPNEQYF.

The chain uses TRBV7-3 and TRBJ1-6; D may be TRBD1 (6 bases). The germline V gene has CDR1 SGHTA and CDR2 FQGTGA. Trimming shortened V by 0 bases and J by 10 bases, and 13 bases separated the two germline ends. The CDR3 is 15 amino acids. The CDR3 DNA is TGTGCCAGCAGCTTAACGGGGAGGGGGGGATCACCCCTCCACTTT. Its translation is CASSLTGRGGSPLHF.

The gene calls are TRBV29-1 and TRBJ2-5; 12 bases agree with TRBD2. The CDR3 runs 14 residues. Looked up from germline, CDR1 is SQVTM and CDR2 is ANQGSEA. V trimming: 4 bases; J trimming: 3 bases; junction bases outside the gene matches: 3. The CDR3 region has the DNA TGCAGCGTTGCCCGGACTAGCGGGAAAGAGACCCAGTACTTC. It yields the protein CSVARTSGKETQYF.

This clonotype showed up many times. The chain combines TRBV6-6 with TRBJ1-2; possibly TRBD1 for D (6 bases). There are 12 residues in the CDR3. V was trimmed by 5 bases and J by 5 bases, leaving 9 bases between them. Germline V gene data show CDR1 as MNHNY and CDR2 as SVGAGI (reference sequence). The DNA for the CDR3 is TGTGCCAGCAGTCCACAGGGTTATGGCTACACCTTC. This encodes CASSPQGYGYTF.

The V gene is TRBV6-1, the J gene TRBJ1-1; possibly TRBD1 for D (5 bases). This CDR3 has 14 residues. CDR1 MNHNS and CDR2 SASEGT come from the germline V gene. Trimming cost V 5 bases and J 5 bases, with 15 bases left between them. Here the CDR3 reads CASSTSGRRTEAFF. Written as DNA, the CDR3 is TGTGCCAGCAGTACCTCAGGGAGGAGGACTGAAGCTTTCTTT.

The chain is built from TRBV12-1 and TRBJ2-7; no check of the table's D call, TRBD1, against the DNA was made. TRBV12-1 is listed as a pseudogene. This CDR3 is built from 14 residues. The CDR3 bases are TGTGCCAGCAGCCCGGGGCGCAGCTCCTACGAGCAGTACGTC. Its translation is CASSPGRSSYEQYV.

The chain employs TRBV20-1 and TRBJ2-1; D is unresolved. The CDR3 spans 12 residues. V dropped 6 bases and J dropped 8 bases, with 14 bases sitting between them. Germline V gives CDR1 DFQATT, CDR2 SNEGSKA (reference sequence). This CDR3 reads CSARKRAYEQFF. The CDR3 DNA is TGCAGTGCGCGTAAACGGGCTTATGAGCAGTTCTTC.

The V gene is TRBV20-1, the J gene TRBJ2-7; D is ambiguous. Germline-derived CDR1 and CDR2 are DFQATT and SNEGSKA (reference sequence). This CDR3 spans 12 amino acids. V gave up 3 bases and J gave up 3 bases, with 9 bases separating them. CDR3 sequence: CSASPDNYEQYV. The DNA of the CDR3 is TGCAGTGCTAGCCCCGACAACTACGAGCAGTACGTC.

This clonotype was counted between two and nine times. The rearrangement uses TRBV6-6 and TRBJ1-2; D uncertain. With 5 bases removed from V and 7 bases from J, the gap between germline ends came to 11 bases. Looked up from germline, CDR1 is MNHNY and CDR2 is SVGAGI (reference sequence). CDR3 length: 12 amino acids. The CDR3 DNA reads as TGTGCCAGCAGTGCCCACAGTTCTGGCTACACCTTC. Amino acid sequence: CASSAHSSGYTF.

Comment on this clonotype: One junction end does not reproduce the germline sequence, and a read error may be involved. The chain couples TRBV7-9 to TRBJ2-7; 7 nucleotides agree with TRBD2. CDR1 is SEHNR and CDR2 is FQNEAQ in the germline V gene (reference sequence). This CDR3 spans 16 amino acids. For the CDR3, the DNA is TGTGCCAGCAGCTTACCGCCTGCGGGAGTCTCCCACGAGCAGTACTTC. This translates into CASSLPPAGVSHEQYF.

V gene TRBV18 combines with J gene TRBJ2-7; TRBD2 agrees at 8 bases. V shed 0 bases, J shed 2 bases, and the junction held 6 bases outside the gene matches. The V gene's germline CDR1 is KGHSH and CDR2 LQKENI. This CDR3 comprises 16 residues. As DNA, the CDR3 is TGTGCCAGCTCACCACCGGAAGCGGGAGCGCCCTACGAGCAGTACTTC. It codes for CASSPPEAGAPYEQYF. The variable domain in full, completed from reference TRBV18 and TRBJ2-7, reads NAGVMQNPRHLVRRRGQEARLRCSPMKGHSHVYWYRQLPEEGLKFMVYLQKENIIDESGMPKERFSAEFPKEGPSILRIQQVVRGDSAAYFCASSPPEAGAPYEQYFGPGTRLTVT.

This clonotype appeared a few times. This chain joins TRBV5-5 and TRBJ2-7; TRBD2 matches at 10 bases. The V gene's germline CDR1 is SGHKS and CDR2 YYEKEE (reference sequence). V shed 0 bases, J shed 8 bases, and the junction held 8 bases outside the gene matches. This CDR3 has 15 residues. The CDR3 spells CASSLGSGLATKQYV. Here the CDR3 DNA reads TGTGCCAGCAGCTTGGGTTCGGGACTAGCGACGAAGCAGTACGTC.

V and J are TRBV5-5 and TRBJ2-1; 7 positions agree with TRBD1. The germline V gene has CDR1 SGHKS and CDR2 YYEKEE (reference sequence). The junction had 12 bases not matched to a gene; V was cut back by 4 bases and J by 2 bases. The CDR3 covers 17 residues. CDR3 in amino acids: CASSPRDRTLTYNEQFF. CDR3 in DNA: TGTGCCAGCAGCCCTAGGGACAGAACCTTGACCTACAATGAGCAGTTCTTC. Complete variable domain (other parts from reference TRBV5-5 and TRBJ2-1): DAGVTQSPTHLIKTRGQQVTLRCSPISGHKSVSWYQQVLGQGPQFIFQYYEKEERGRGNFPDRFSARQFPNYSSELNVNALLLGDSALYLCASSPRDRTLTYNEQFFGPGTRLTVL.